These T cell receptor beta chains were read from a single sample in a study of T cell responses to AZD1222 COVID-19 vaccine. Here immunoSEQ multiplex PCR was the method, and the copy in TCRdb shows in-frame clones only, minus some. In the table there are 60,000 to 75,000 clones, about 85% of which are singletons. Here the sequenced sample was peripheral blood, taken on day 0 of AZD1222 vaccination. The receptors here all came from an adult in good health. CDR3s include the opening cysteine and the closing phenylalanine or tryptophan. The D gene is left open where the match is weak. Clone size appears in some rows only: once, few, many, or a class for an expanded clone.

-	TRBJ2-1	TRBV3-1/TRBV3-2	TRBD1	CASSPWTGGTYNEQFF	TGTGCCAGCAGCCCGTGGACAGGGGGAACATACAATGAGCAGTTCTTC
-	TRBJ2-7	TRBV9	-	CASSASQGFHEQYF	TGTGCCAGCAGCGCCAGTCAGGGGTTCCACGAGCAGTACTTC
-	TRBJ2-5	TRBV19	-	CASSIQETQYF	TGTGCCAGTAGTATCCAAGAGACCCAGTACTTC
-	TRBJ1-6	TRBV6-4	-	CASSGGSYNSPLHF	TGTGCCAGCAGTGGAGGCTCCTATAATTCACCCCTCCACTTT
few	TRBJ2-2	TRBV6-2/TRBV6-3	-	CASSYSWGWTGELFF	TGTGCCAGCAGTTACTCCTGGGGTTGGACCGGGGAGCTGTTTTTT
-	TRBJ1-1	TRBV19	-	CASSMGALGPEAFF	TGTGCCAGTAGTATGGGGGCGTTGGGCCCTGAAGCTTTCTTT
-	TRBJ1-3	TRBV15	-	CATSRGSSLRSF	TGTGCCACCAGCAGAGGGTCCAGCTTACGTTCTTTT
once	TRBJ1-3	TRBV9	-	CASSVANQAFTGNTIYF	TGTGCCAGCAGCGTAGCTAACCAGGCTTTTACTGGAAACACCATATATTTT
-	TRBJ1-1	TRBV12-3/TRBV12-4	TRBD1	CASSQTGAGEAFF	TGTGCCAGCAGCCAGACAGGGGCGGGTGAAGCTTTCTTT
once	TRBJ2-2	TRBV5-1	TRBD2	CASSLGLAGRTGELFF	TGCGCCAGCAGCCTCGGACTAGCGGGGAGGACCGGGGAGCTGTTTTTT
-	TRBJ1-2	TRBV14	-	CASSQDLDYGYTF	TGTGCCAGCAGCCAAGATTTAGACTATGGCTACACCTTC
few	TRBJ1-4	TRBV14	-	CASSQGGVGNEKLFF	TGTGCCAGCAGCCAAGGCGGGGTGGGTAATGAAAAACTGTTTTTT
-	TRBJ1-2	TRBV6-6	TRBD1	CASSQGAARVDGYTF	TGTGCCAGCAGCCAGGGGGCGGCAAGGGTAGATGGCTACACCTTC
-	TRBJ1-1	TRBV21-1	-	CASSKARKGPTGTEAFF	TGTGCCAGCAGCAAAGCGCGGAAGGGGCCCACAGGCACTGAAGCTTTCTTT
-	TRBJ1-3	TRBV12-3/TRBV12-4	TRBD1	CASGQGMGNTIYF	TGTGCCAGCGGACAGGGGATGGGAAACACCATATATTTT
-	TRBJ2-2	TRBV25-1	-	CASSERYTNTGELFF	TGTGCCAGCAGTGAGCGCTACACGAACACCGGGGAGCTGTTTTTT
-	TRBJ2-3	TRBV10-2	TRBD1	CASSAQGAHTQYF	TGCGCCAGCAGTGCTCAGGGGGCGCATACGCAGTATTTT
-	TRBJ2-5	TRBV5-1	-	CASSQGPQETQYF	TGCGCCAGCAGTCAGGGCCCACAAGAGACCCAGTACTTC
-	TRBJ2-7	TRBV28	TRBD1	CASSTTGTGRYEQYF	TGTGCCAGCAGTACCACCGGGACAGGGAGGTACGAGCAGTACTTC
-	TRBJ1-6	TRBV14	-	CASSELLRSPLHF	TGTGCCAGCAGCGAGCTCTTACGTTCACCCCTCCACTTT
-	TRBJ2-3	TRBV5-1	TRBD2	CASSLAFTSGVGDTQYF	TGCGCCAGCAGCTTAGCATTCACTAGCGGGGTAGGAGATACGCAGTATTTT
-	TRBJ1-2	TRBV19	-	CASSIFEQGYGYTF	TGTGCCAGTAGTATTTTTGAACAGGGCTATGGCTACACCTTC
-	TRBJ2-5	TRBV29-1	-	CSVEILAGETQYF	TGCAGCGTTGAAATCCTAGCAGGAGAGACCCAGTACTTC
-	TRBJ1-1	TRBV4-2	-	CASSQDRGGEGTEAFF	TGTGCCAGCAGCCAAGATCGAGGAGGGGAGGGCACTGAAGCTTTCTTT
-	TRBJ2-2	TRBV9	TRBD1	CASSPTFGQGAGELFF	TGTGCCAGCAGCCCGACCTTTGGACAGGGCGCCGGGGAGCTGTTTTTT